Listed below are T cell receptor beta chains from one sample, sequenced in a study of blood T cell repertoires in COVID-19. Sequencing used immunoSEQ multiplex PCR; TCRdb keeps in-frame clones, though not all of them. The sample gives roughly 500,000 clones, 89% of which show up once; roughly 0.92% is in the top ten. Specimen: peripheral blood. These receptors came from a young man with COVID-19, enrolled during active disease. Each CDR3 is given with its conserved first and last residue. A D gene is named only where the DNA matches it firmly. Clone size, where shown, is once, few, many, or a class for clones that have expanded.

v_call	cdr3_length	d_call	j_call	clone_size	cdr3_nt	cdr3_aa
TRBV5-4	12	NA	TRBJ2-3	NA	TGTGCCAGCAGCTTTGGGCTTGATACGCAGTATTTT	CASSFGLDTQYF
TRBV23-1	13	NA	TRBJ1-1	NA	TGCGCCAGCATTGGGAGAACGAACACTGAAGCTTTCTTT	CASIGRTNTEAFF
TRBV7-9	16	TRBD2	TRBJ2-1	NA	TGTGCCAGCAGCTCACCGGTGGGGGGGACCTACAATGAGCAGTTCTTC	CASSSPVGGTYNEQFF
TRBV15	14	TRBD1	TRBJ1-2	NA	TGTGCCACCAGCAGGACGACAGGGGGCTTTGGCTACACCTTC	CATSRTTGGFGYTF
TRBV12-3/TRBV12-4	11	NA	TRBJ2-1	few	TGTGCCAGCAGACTGACAGGTGAGCAGTTCTTC	CASRLTGEQFF
TRBV7-2	15	NA	TRBJ2-2	NA	TGTGCCAGCAGCTTACCCGCGGGGAACACCGGGGAGCTGTTTTTT	CASSLPAGNTGELFF
TRBV3-1/TRBV3-2	12	NA	TRBJ2-2	NA	TGTGCCGCGAGTCGGTTCGCCGGGGAGCTGTTTTTT	CAASRFAGELFF
TRBV5-4	18	TRBD2	TRBJ2-1	NA	TGTGCCAGCAGCTCTCAACCCGGGACTAGCGGGGGGGCCCGTGAGCAGTTCTTC	CASSSQPGTSGGAREQFF
TRBV18	14	TRBD1	TRBJ1-2	NA	TGTGCCAGCTCACGACGGGACAGACACTATGGCTACACCTTC	CASSRRDRHYGYTF
TRBV14	14	NA	TRBJ2-2	NA	TGTGCCAGCAGCCAGGAGAGACAGACCGGGGAGCTGTTTTTT	CASSQERQTGELFF
TRBV2	11	NA	TRBJ1-4	once	TGTGCCAGCAGTGACACCCGAGGGCTGTTTTTT	CASSDTRGLFF
TRBV5-4	14	TRBD2	TRBJ2-7	NA	TGTGCCAGCTCCGTTGCGGGGGGTCTCTACGAGCAGTACTTC	CASSVAGGLYEQYF
TRBV5-1	17	NA	TRBJ2-7	NA	TGCGCCAGGACTCGTTACCCCATGGATCCAGGAGGGTACGAGCAGTACTTC	CARTRYPMDPGGYEQYF
TRBV30	15	TRBD2	TRBJ2-2	NA	TGTGCCTGGAGTAGGAGCGGGAGCGGCACCGGGGAGCTGTTTTTT	CAWSRSGSGTGELFF
TRBV2	14	TRBD2	TRBJ2-1	once	TGTGCCAGCGGCGGGACTAGCGTTGGGGGAGAGCAGTTCTTC	CASGGTSVGGEQFF
TRBV9	16	NA	TRBJ2-3	once	TGTGCCAGCAGCGTAGACGTGGGGCGGGGGCCGGATACGCAGTATTTT	CASSVDVGRGPDTQYF
TRBV6-5	14	TRBD1	TRBJ1-1	once	TGTGCCAGCAGATACACAGGGGTCGGTACTGAAGCTTTCTTT	CASRYTGVGTEAFF
TRBV4-1	20	NA	TRBJ2-6	NA	TGCGCCAGCAGCCAAGCAACTTGGGTCGATACTAGCTCTGGGGCCAACGTCCTGACTTTC	CASSQATWVDTSSGANVLTF
TRBV19	14	NA	TRBJ2-7	NA	TGTGCCAGTAGTACACAGGGCCGCTACTACGAGCAGTACTTC	CASSTQGRYYEQYF
TRBV29-1	12	TRBD1	TRBJ1-1	NA	TGCAGCGTTGATACGGACAGGGCGAACGCTTTCTTT	CSVDTDRANAFF
TRBV30	14	TRBD2	TRBJ2-1	NA	TGTGCCTGGACAGGTGCGGGAGTAGGGGAGGAGCAGTTCTTC	CAWTGAGVGEEQFF
TRBV28	14	NA	TRBJ1-5	few	TGTGCCAGCAGTTACGGGTATAGCAATCAGCCCCAGCATTTT	CASSYGYSNQPQHF
TRBV12-3/TRBV12-4	11	NA	TRBJ2-4	once	TGTGCCAGCAGTGGCCGGGGTGTTCAGTACTTC	CASSGRGVQYF